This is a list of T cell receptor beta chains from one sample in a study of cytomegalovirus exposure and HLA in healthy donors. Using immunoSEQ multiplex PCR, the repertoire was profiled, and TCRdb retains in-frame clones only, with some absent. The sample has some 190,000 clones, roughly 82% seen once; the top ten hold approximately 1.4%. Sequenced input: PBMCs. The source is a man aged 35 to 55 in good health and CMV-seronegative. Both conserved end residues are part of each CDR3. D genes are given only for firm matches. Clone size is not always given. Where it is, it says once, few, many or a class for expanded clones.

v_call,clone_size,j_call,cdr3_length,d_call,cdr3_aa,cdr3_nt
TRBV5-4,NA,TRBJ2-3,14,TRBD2,CASSLLRETDTQYF,TGTGCCAGCAGCTTACTGCGGGAGACAGATACGCAGTATTTT
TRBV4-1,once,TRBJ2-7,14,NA,CASSLRSGAYEQYF,TGCGCCAGCAGCCTCAGGTCAGGGGCCTACGAGCAGTACTTC
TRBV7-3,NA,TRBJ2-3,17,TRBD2,CASSLMASGRPTDTQYF,TGTGCCAGCAGCTTAATGGCTAGCGGGAGACCCACAGATACGCAGTATTTT
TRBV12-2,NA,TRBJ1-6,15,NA,CASRILRDRDSPLHF,TGTGCAAGTCGCATCCTCCGGGACAGGGATTCACCCCTCCACTTT
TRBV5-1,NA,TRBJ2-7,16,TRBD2,CASSSGLAGNVYEQYF,TGCGCCAGCAGCTCCGGACTAGCGGGAAACGTGTACGAGCAGTACTTC
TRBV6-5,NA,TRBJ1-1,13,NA,CASTPGRHTEAFF,TGTGCCAGCACGCCGGGGAGGCACACTGAAGCTTTCTTT
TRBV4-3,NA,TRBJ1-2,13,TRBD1,CASSQAGGYGYTF,TGCGCCAGCAGCCAGGCAGGGGGATATGGCTACACCTTC
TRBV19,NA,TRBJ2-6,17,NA,CASSIGRGASGANVLTF,TGTGCCAGTAGTATTGGCAGGGGGGCCTCTGGGGCCAACGTCCTGACTTTC
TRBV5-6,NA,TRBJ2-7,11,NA,CASSRLYEQYF,TGTGCCAGCAGCCGACTCTACGAGCAGTACTTC
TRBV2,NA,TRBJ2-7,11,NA,CASLKSYEQYF,TGTGCCAGCCTGAAATCCTACGAGCAGTACTTC
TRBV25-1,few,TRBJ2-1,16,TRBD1,CASSEIGGTGHNEQFF,TGTGCCAGCAGTGAAATTGGTGGGACAGGGCACAATGAGCAGTTCTTC
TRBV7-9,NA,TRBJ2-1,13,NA,CTSSPSRGNEQFF,TGTACCAGCAGCCCCTCCAGGGGCAATGAGCAGTTCTTC
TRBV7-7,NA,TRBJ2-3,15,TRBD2,CASSVLAGSTDTQYF,TGTGCTAGCAGCGTACTAGCGGGGAGCACAGATACGCAGTATTTT
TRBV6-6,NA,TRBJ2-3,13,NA,CASSLMSTDTQYF,TGTGCCAGCAGCCTAATGAGCACAGATACGCAGTATTTT